Below, 32 T cell receptor beta chains from the same sample are listed, as sequenced in a study of T cell clonality in common variable immunodeficiency (dated by TCRdb to about 2015). Their recognized antigens are unknown. Preparation of the library involved the immunoSEQ multiplex PCR assay. TCRdb mirrors the immuneACCESS table, restricted to in-frame sequences. Some clones are absent from its copies; in checked studies, under half trace to an unresolved V gene, and the reason for the others is unknown. This sample has just over 15,000 clones in the table, none counted a single time. Approximately 12% of the sample goes to the ten largest clones. What the study reported, not specific to this receptor: Reportedly, TCRbeta sequences from CVID had fewer deletions and N-nucleotide insertions, and highly modified clones with 13 or more V deletions were absent from CVID.

Sequenced sample: peripheral blood mononuclear cells. The receptor source for this set is a human donor with common variable immunodeficiency.

This clone has only a few counts. The sequence runs out 3 residues before the end of the CDR3; the remainder is reconstructed from the germline J gene. This sequence joins TRBV5-1 and TRBJ1-3, with D unresolved. The CDR3 totals 13 residues. Trimming left V 0 bases short and J 3 bases short, with 4 bases between. CDR1 and CDR2 from the germline V gene are SGHRS and YFSETQ. The sequenced part of the CDR3 DNA is TGCGCCAGCAGCTTGGCCGGTGGAAACACC. It translates to CASSLAGGNT. The entire CDR3 protein reads CASSLAGGNTIYF.

To note about this clone: The CDR3 end falls 3 residues outside the read, so it is completed with the germline J gene. V is TRBV7-2 and J is TRBJ2-7, with TRBD1 identical over 7 bases. Trimming took 6 bases from V and 2 from J; bases not matched to a gene: 7. Germline V gives CDR1 SGHTA, CDR2 FQGNSA. This CDR3 is built from 14 residues. The chain's CDR3 is CASRMDRRAYEQYF. The CDR3 bases that were read are TGTGCCAGCAGAATGGACAGGCGGGCCTACGAG.

There are a few counts of this clone. The CDR3 end falls 3 residues outside the read, so it is completed with the germline J gene. V usage is TRBV10-1 and J usage is TRBJ2-7, with a possible D match to TRBD1 (7 bases). V gave up 3 bases and J gave up 1 base, with 10 bases separating them. The CDR3 loop spans 14 amino acids. Germline values: CDR1 WNHNN, CDR2 SYGVQD (reference sequence). CDR3 protein: CASSDQGGSYEQYF. The sequenced CDR3 bases are TGCGCCAGCAGTGACCAGGGGGGATCCTACGAG.

This clone was counted many times. The observed sequence ends 3 residues before the CDR3 terminus, with the missing tail filled in from the germline J gene. The chain couples TRBV19 to TRBJ1-2, with 7 bases fitting TRBD1. The CDR3 consists of 16 residues. With V trimmed by 5 bases and J by 1 base, 10 bases remained unmatched. CDR1 is LNHDA and CDR2 is SQIVND in the germline V gene (reference sequence). Partial CDR3 DNA: TGTGCCAGTAGTTCCGGGACAGTGCAACTTAACTATGGC. Translation: CASSSGTVQLNYG. From start to end, the CDR3 is CASSSGTVQLNYGYTF.

Concerning this clone: The observed sequence ends 3 residues before the CDR3 terminus, with the missing tail filled in from the germline J gene. This chain links TRBV18 with TRBJ1-1, with TRBD1 matching 8 bases. J was trimmed by 4 bases and V by 5 bases; bases with no gene match: 3. The germline V gene has CDR1 KGHSH and CDR2 LQKENI. This CDR3 spans 13 amino acids. CDR3 DNA (partial): TGTGCCAGCTCAGAGGACAGGGCCACTGAA. Translated: CASSEDRATE. Given in full, the CDR3 is CASSEDRATEAFF.

This clone showed up many times. The read terminates 3 residues before the CDR3 end, so the remaining end is supplied by the germline J gene. The V and J genes are TRBV5-1 and TRBJ1-1, with D perhaps matching TRBD1 (6 bases). Trimming cost V 6 bases and J 4 bases, with 13 bases left between them. The CDR3 has 13 amino acids. Germline CDR1 is SGHRS and CDR2 is YFSETQ. The CDR3 loop is CASTTQGSTEAFF. Incomplete CDR3 DNA: TGCGCCAGCACAACACAGGGATCCACTGAA. Supplemented by reference TRBV5-1 and TRBJ1-1, the full variable domain reads KAGVTQTPRYLIKTRGQQVTLSCSPISGHRSVSWYQQTPGQGLQFLFEYFSETQRNKGNFPGRFSGRQFSNSRSEMNVSTLELGDSALYLCASTTQGSTEAFFGQGTRLTVV.

This clone showed up just a few times. The CDR3 end is not reached by the read, which stops 3 residues before it; the germline J gene fills it in. The V gene is TRBV6-2 or TRBV6-3, the J gene TRBJ2-3; 11 bases are shared with TRBD2. CDR3 size: 16 residues. The junction had 3 bases not matched to a gene; V was cut back by 2 bases and J by 2 bases. From germline, CDR1 is MNHEY and CDR2 SVGEGT. CDR3 DNA (partial): TGTGCCAGCAGTTACCCACTAGCGGGAGTCACAGATACG. Translation: CASSYPLAGVTDT. The full CDR3 protein reads CASSYPLAGVTDTQYF.

In regard to this clone: The CDR3 extends 3 residues past the end of the read, so its final part is completed from the germline J gene. V is TRBV18 and J is TRBJ2-5; 7 bases fit TRBD1. The CDR3 spans 13 residues. Looked up from germline, CDR1 is KGHSH and CDR2 is LQKENI. Germline trimming cut 8 bases from V and 2 bases from J; bases unmatched to any gene: 5. CDR3 DNA (partial): TGTGCCAGCAGACCGGGACAGCAAGAGACC. Protein sequence: CASRPGQQET. The CDR3 reads in full as CASRPGQQETQYF.

CDR3 DNA (partial): TGTGCCAGCAGATACAGGTTTCGTGAGACC. Its protein product is CASRYRFRET. The whole CDR3 protein reads CASRYRFRETQYF. The V call is TRBV2, the J call TRBJ2-5, with D possibly matching TRBD1 (5 bases). Sequencing ends 3 residues short of the CDR3 end; the germline J gene provides the rest. The CDR3 consists of 13 residues. V lost 6 bases to trimming and J lost 5 bases, with 13 bases between them. Germline-derived CDR1 and CDR2 are SNHLY and FYNNEI.

In its sample, this clone was seen a few times. The CDR3 DNA, read in part, is TGTGCCAGTAGTATAGGAGGGGCGCTCAATCAGCCC. It is translated as CASSIGGALNQP. The complete CDR3 reads CASSIGGALNQPQHF. This chain uses TRBV19 with TRBJ1-5; weak D call: TRBD1 (5 bases). The observed sequence ends 3 residues before the CDR3 terminus, with the missing tail filled in from the germline J gene. V was shortened by 1 base and J by 3 bases, with 10 bases between the two germline ends. Per germline, CDR1 LNHDA and CDR2 SQIVND (reference sequence). The CDR3 runs 15 residues.

CDR3 residues: CSARGQGGGYTF. CDR3 bases read: TGCAGCGCACGGGGACAGGGGGGTGGC. This chain joins TRBV29-1 and TRBJ1-2; 11 bases are a match to TRBD1. The DNA ends 3 residues before the CDR3 does, and the rest of the CDR3 is filled in from the germline J gene. In germline, CDR1 is SQVTM, CDR2 ANQGSEA. The CDR3 is 12 residues long. The V gene end was trimmed by 7 bases and the J gene end by 7 bases; junction bases not matched to a gene: 5.

About this clone itself: Read data end 3 residues before the CDR3 end; the end is taken from the germline J gene. The chain recombines TRBV7-9 with TRBJ1-2; 7 bases fit TRBD1. This CDR3 is 13 amino acids long. Germline trimming cut 5 bases from V and 7 bases from J; bases unmatched to any gene: 7. Germline V gene sequence: CDR1 SEHNR, CDR2 FQNEAQ (reference sequence). The chain's CDR3 is CASSLDREGGYTF. The covered CDR3 bases are TGTGCCAGCAGCCTCGACAGGGAAGGTGGC.

This clone was recorded a few times. The observed sequence ends 3 residues before the CDR3 terminus, with the missing tail filled in from the germline J gene. The chain recombines TRBV5-1 with TRBJ2-7; 7 nucleotides agree with TRBD2. The CDR3 extends over 12 amino acids. Germline lookup yields CDR1 SGHRS and CDR2 YFSETQ. The V and J ends lost 2 bases and 6 bases, in that order; junction bases with no gene match: 2. This chain's CDR3 is CASSFSGREQYF. The sequenced CDR3 bases are TGCGCCAGCAGCTTTAGCGGGCGCGAG. The full variable domain, in which reference TRBV5-1 and TRBJ2-7 provide the parts outside the CDR3, is KAGVTQTPRYLIKTRGQQVTLSCSPISGHRSVSWYQQTPGQGLQFLFEYFSETQRNKGNFPGRFSGRQFSNSRSEMNVSTLELGDSALYLCASSFSGREQYFGPGTRLTVT.

A note on this clone: The CDR3 end falls 3 residues outside the read, so it is completed with the germline J gene. The genes are TRBV19 and TRBJ2-1; weak D call: TRBD1 (5 bases). V lost 3 bases and J 7 bases, leaving 13 bases between the germline ends. The CDR3 has 14 residues. The V gene's germline CDR1 is LNHDA and CDR2 SQIVND (reference sequence). CDR3 DNA (partial): TGTGCCAGTAGTATCAGTGCAGGGAATAATGAG. Protein product: CASSISAGNNE. The full CDR3 protein is CASSISAGNNEQFF.

This clone was recorded a few times. The sequence runs out 3 residues before the end of the CDR3; the remainder is reconstructed from the germline J gene. The chain links TRBV7-2 to TRBJ2-5; 9 positions agree with TRBD2. Germline CDR1 SGHTA, CDR2 FQGNSA. J gave up 5 bases and V 5 bases, and 6 bases lay outside the gene matches. The CDR3 contains 14 residues. Partial CDR3 DNA: TGTGCCAGCAGCCTCACCGGGACTAGCGAGACC. This encodes CASSLTGTSET. From start to end, the CDR3 is CASSLTGTSETQYF.

Many counts were recorded for this clone. The observed sequence ends 3 residues before the CDR3 terminus, with the missing tail filled in from the germline J gene. The chain joins TRBV18 to TRBJ2-4; the match to TRBD1 covers 9 bases. CDR1 is KGHSH and CDR2 is LQKENI in the germline V gene. There are 14 residues in the CDR3. V was pared by 0 bases and J by 9 bases, with 3 bases of the junction left unmatched. This CDR3 is CASSPPGQGGIQYF. The sequenced part of the CDR3 DNA is TGTGCCAGCTCACCACCGGGACAGGGTGGCATT.

This clone has just a few counts. The read ends 3 residues before the CDR3 terminus; that terminus is restored from the germline J gene. The gene calls are TRBV20-1 and TRBJ2-7; 8 bases map to TRBD1. Germline-derived CDR1 and CDR2 are DFQATT and SNEGSKA (reference sequence). The CDR3 consists of 13 residues. Trimming took 4 bases from V and 3 from J; bases not matched to a gene: 5. The chain's CDR3 is CSAKGQGLYEQYF. CDR3 DNA (partial): TGCAGTGCTAAAGGACAGGGCCTCTACGAG.

This clone showed up just a few times. The read stops 3 residues short of the end of the CDR3; the missing end is completed from the germline J gene. This sequence joins TRBV19 and TRBJ2-4, with 7 bases identical to TRBD1. CDR1 and CDR2 (germline): LNHDA, SQIVND (reference sequence). The J segment lost 0 bases and the V segment lost 3 bases, leaving 5 bases of the junction unmatched. This CDR3 contains 16 residues. CDR3 DNA (partial): TGTGCCAGTAGTATGCGACAGGGTCTAGCCAAAAACATT. Translating it yields CASSMRQGLAKNI. The full CDR3 reads CASSMRQGLAKNIQYF. The full variable domain, completed using reference TRBV19 and TRBJ2-4, is DGGITQSPKYLFRKEGQNVTLSCEQNLNHDAMYWYRQDPGQGLRLIYYSQIVNDFQKGDIAEGYSVSREKKESFPLTVTSAQKNPTAFYLCASSMRQGLAKNIQYFGAGTRLSVL.

This clone has more than one count but fewer than ten. The CDR3 extends 3 residues past the end of the read, so its final part is completed from the germline J gene. V gene TRBV6-2 or TRBV6-3 combines with J gene TRBJ1-5; a possible D gene is TRBD1 (5 bases). V was cut by 2 bases and J by 2 bases, with 13 bases left in between. Germline CDR1 is MNHEY and CDR2 is SVGEGT. The CDR3 is 16 amino acids. The chain's CDR3 is CASSYGARLGNQPQHF. The DNA read from the CDR3 is TGTGCCAGCAGTTACGGGGCCAGGCTTGGCAATCAGCCC.

Notes on this clone: From the germline J gene comes the end of the CDR3, since the read stops 3 residues before it. V and J are TRBV7-2 and TRBJ2-5; 10 nucleotides line up with TRBD2. Germline V gene sequence: CDR1 SGHTA, CDR2 FQGNSA. V was clipped by 7 bases and J by 3 bases; unmatched bases: 8. There are 15 residues in the CDR3. CDR3 bases read: TGTGCCAGCAACCCAAGGGGACTAGCGAAAGAGACC. Protein product: CASNPRGLAKET. The entire CDR3 is CASNPRGLAKETQYF.

This clone was counted a few times. The read halts 3 residues ahead of the CDR3 end, with the missing end drawn from the germline J gene. This chain links TRBV7-9 with TRBJ1-1; 10 nucleotides align to TRBD1. The germline V gene encodes CDR1 SEHNR and CDR2 FQNEAQ (reference sequence). After removal of 1 base from V and 1 base from J, the junction contained 0 bases not matched to a gene. CDR3 length equals 15 residues. CDR3 sequence: CASSLGQGANTEAFF. CDR3 bases read: TGTGCCAGCAGCTTAGGACAGGGGGCGAACACTGAA.

There are many counts of this clone. CDR3 DNA (partial): TGCGCCAGCAGCCTTACAGGGCCCACTAATGAAAAA. Translating gives CASSLTGPTNEK. The complete CDR3 protein is CASSLTGPTNEKLFF. The chain employs TRBV5-1 and TRBJ1-4; D may be TRBD1 (6 bases). Read sequence stops 3 residues before the CDR3 end, and the germline J gene provides the missing end. Trimming left V 4 bases short and J 2 bases short, with 12 bases between. CDR3 length: 15 residues. The germline V gene has CDR1 SGHRS and CDR2 YFSETQ.

Of note for this clone: Coverage ceases 3 residues before the CDR3 finishes, and the germline J gene fills in the end. The chain recombines TRBV20-1 with TRBJ1-1; TRBD1 might be the D (6 bases). The CDR3 has 9 residues. Per the germline V gene, CDR1 is DFQATT and CDR2 is SNEGSKA (reference sequence). Here the CDR3 reads CSASQGAFF. The DNA read from the CDR3 is TGCAGTGCTAGCCAGGGG.

As concerns this clone: One junction end does not reproduce the germline sequence, and a read error may be involved. With the read ending 3 residues before the CDR3 end, the germline J gene is used to fill in that end. The chain combines TRBV7-9 with TRBJ1-1; no clear D gene. The CDR3 spans 13 residues. In germline, CDR1 is SEHNR, CDR2 FQNEAQ (reference sequence). The CDR3 bases that were read are TGTTCCAGCAGCTTAGAGGCGGGGACTGAA. It is translated as CSSSLEAGTE. The entire CDR3 reads CSSSLEAGTEAFF.

This clone was detected ten times or more. The read ends 3 residues early relative to the CDR3; the germline J gene fills the gap. The V and J genes are TRBV5-4 and TRBJ2-2; no clear D gene. Germline V gene sequence: CDR1 SGHNT, CDR2 YYREEE (reference sequence). The CDR3 contains 12 residues. Trimming removed 4 bases at V and 7 bases at J, with 8 bases between. The CDR3 sequence: CASSRVDGELFF. The DNA read from the CDR3 is TGTGCCAGCAGCCGGGTGGACGGGGAG.

This clone came up a few times. The read ends 3 residues early relative to the CDR3; the germline J gene fills the gap. The chain links TRBV5-6 to TRBJ1-4; D remains unclear. This CDR3 is 15 amino acids long. Trimming took 4 bases from V and 3 from J, leaving 13 bases between them. Germline-derived CDR1 and CDR2 are SGHDT and YYEEEE. The sequenced CDR3 bases are TGTGCCAGCAGCCCTTTCGGTATGCCTAATGAAAAA. Translation: CASSPFGMPNEK. The whole CDR3 protein reads CASSPFGMPNEKLFF. Full variable domain (rest looked up from reference TRBV5-6 and TRBJ1-4): DAGVTQSPTHLIKTRGQQVTLRCSPKSGHDTVSWYQQALGQGPQFIFQYYEEEERQRGNFPDRFSGHQFPNYSSELNVNALLLGDSALYLCASSPFGMPNEKLFFGSGTQLSVL.

This clone was observed at least ten times. The read stops 3 residues short of the end of the CDR3; the missing end is completed from the germline J gene. V is TRBV10-3 and J is TRBJ1-2; the match to TRBD1 covers 7 bases. The V gene end was trimmed by 6 bases and the J gene end by 5 bases; junction bases not matched to a gene: 12. This CDR3 has 15 amino acids. Germline V lookup: CDR1 ENHRY, CDR2 SYGVKD. The CDR3 sequence: CAISVFWGQFYGYTF. The CDR3 bases that were read are TGTGCCATCAGCGTATTTTGGGGACAGTTTTATGGC.

This clone has a count of ten or more. This chain's CDR3 is CASTNLVSGNTIYF. The CDR3 DNA, read in part, is TGTGCCAGCACCAACTTGGTTAGTGGAAACACC. The chain uses TRBV7-9 and TRBJ1-3, with D unclear. The observed sequence ends 3 residues before the CDR3 terminus, with the missing tail filled in from the germline J gene. Germline V lookup: CDR1 SEHNR, CDR2 FQNEAQ (reference sequence). The CDR3 sequence is 14 residues long. The germline V and J ends were trimmed by 7 bases and 3 bases, with 13 bases remaining between them.

This clone came up many times. The read terminates 3 residues before the CDR3 end, so the remaining end is supplied by the germline J gene. The genes are TRBV20-1 and TRBJ2-5; possibly TRBD2 for D (5 bases). The CDR3 is made up of 15 amino acids. In germline, CDR1 is DFQATT, CDR2 SNEGSKA (reference sequence). V shed 0 bases and J shed 4 bases, with 15 bases lying between them. CDR3 bases read: TGCAGTGCTAGAGAGGCCCGGGGTAGAGGAGAGACC. Its translation is CSAREARGRGET. The complete CDR3 protein is CSAREARGRGETQYF.

Notes on this clone: The CDR3 end falls 3 residues outside the read, so it is completed with the germline J gene. V and J are TRBV29-1 and TRBJ2-7, with a tentative D call TRBD1 (5 bases). V lost 6 bases to trimming and J lost 2 bases, with 17 bases between them. In germline, CDR1 is SQVTM, CDR2 ANQGSEA. This CDR3 has 14 amino acids. Incomplete CDR3 DNA: TGCAGCGTGGGTAGGCGGCAGGGTACCTACGAG. Its translation: CSVGRRQGTYE. The entire CDR3 reads CSVGRRQGTYEQYF.

This clone has a handful of counts. The sequence runs out 3 residues before the end of the CDR3; the remainder is reconstructed from the germline J gene. The chain links TRBV7-6 to TRBJ2-2; the D call may be TRBD1 or TRBD2 (7 bases each). The CDR3 covers 18 residues. From germline, CDR1 is SGHVS and CDR2 FNYEAQ. Between the trimmed V and J ends, which lost 4 bases and 0 bases, there was a span of 18 bases. CDR3 DNA, as far as it was read: TGTGCCAGCAGCTATCGGGGAGGGGGCGTCGCGAACACCGGGGAG. Its protein product is CASSYRGGGVANTGE. The CDR3 as a whole reads CASSYRGGGVANTGELFF.

Regarding this clone: With the read ending 3 residues before the CDR3 end, the germline J gene is used to fill in that end. The genes are TRBV7-6 and TRBJ2-2, with D tentatively TRBD1 (6 bases). The germline CDR1 and CDR2 sequences are SGHVS and FNYEAQ. The germline V and J ends were trimmed by 1 base and 3 bases, with 15 bases remaining between them. The CDR3 is 17 residues long. The sequenced part of the CDR3 DNA is TGTGCCAGCAGCTTAGATACGGCAGGGGTGGACACCGGGGAG. This translates into CASSLDTAGVDTGE. The whole CDR3 reads CASSLDTAGVDTGELFF.